The 16 T cell receptor beta chains below all came from one sample that was sequenced in a study of CD8+ T cells in alopecia areata. cDNA serving as the sequencing template came from extracted, reverse transcribed RNA. TCRdb's table, derived via immunoSEQ multiplex PCR, lists solely in-frame clones and lacks some. The sample has some 19,000 clones; more than 50% are singletons. Researchers gathered lesional scalp punch biopsies and peripheral blood from patients with alopecia areata. The sample consisted of skin, taken at week 0. Receptors were obtained from a human donor with alopecia areata.

The DNA for the CDR3 is TGTGCCAGCAGCTCCTTTGGGAACACTGAAGCTTTCTTT. Its protein is CASSSFGNTEAFF. The rearrangement links TRBV9 to TRBJ1-1; no clear D. V dropped 4 bases and J dropped 1 base, with 8 bases sitting between them. CDR1 is SGDLS, CDR2 YYNGEE, per germline. The CDR3 loop spans 13 amino acids.

This chain links TRBV30 with TRBJ1-1; D gene unclear. There are 11 residues in the CDR3. Germline assignment: CDR1 GTSNPN and CDR2 SVGIG (reference sequence). Trimming removed 2 bases from V and 2 bases from J, with 3 bases in between. The CDR3 nucleotides read TGTGCCTGGAGTTTCAACACTGAAGCTTTCTTT. Protein product: CAWSFNTEAFF.

The genes are TRBV6-6 and TRBJ2-1, with D perhaps TRBD2 (5 bases). The V and J ends lost 4 bases and 3 bases respectively, with 13 bases between them. The germline V gene has CDR1 MNHNY and CDR2 SVGAGI (reference sequence). The CDR3 is made up of 15 amino acids. The CDR3 here is CASSSGAGFYNEQFF. CDR3 nucleotides: TGTGCCAGCAGTTCAGGCGCGGGTTTCTACAATGAGCAGTTCTTC.

The chain uses TRBV6-5 and TRBJ2-2; 9 positions match TRBD2. The CDR3 contains 15 residues. With 5 bases clipped from V and 4 bases from J, the junction kept 5 bases outside the gene matches. Per the germline V gene, CDR1 is MNHEY and CDR2 is SVGAGI. CDR3 in DNA: TGTGCCAGCAGTGGAAGACTAGCGGCCACCGGGGAGCTGTTTTTT. Translated: CASSGRLAATGELFF.

The J gene is TRBJ2-1, the V gene TRBV19; no clear D. Between the trimmed V and J ends, which lost 5 bases and 13 bases, there was a span of 6 bases. Per the germline V gene, CDR1 is LNHDA and CDR2 is SQIVND (reference sequence). This CDR3 is built from 9 residues. CDR3: CASSLGQFF. CDR3 nucleotides: TGTGCCAGTAGTTTGGGACAGTTCTTC.

This clone was observed once. The chain has TRBV7-9 and TRBJ2-3; TRBD2 might be the D (5 bases). CDR3 length: 15 amino acids. Germline CDR1 and CDR2: SEHNR and FQNEAQ (reference sequence). V was pared by 1 base and J by 6 bases, with 14 bases between. The CDR3 is CASSLELGDSDTQYF. For the CDR3, the DNA is TGTGCCAGCAGCTTAGAACTGGGAGACTCCGATACGCAGTATTTT.

The chain employs TRBV7-9 and TRBJ1-1; no clear D gene. The CDR3 has 15 residues. Germline loops: CDR1 SEHNR, CDR2 FQNEAQ (reference sequence). V was pared by 5 bases and J by 1 base, with 14 bases between. The CDR3 region is CASSPPPRSNTEAFF. CDR3 DNA sequence: TGTGCCAGCAGCCCCCCCCCTCGGTCGAACACTGAAGCTTTCTTT.

As to this clone: Germline is not matched at one junction end, which may reflect a read error. Other DNA sequences in the same sample also yield this CDR3. This rearrangement joins TRBV18 to TRBJ1-1; D gene ambiguous. The CDR3 runs to 13 residues. CDR1 and CDR2 (germline): KGHSH, LQKENI. CDR3 in amino acids: CASSPGWQNEAFF. CDR3 in DNA: TGTGCCAGCTCACCAGGTTGGCAGAATGAAGCTTTCTTC.

This clone was counted a single time. V gene TRBV7-2 combines with J gene TRBJ2-2, with D perhaps given as TRBD1 or TRBD2 (5 bases each). V lost 3 bases and J lost 6, with 8 bases in between. CDR3 length: 13 amino acids. CDR1 and CDR2 from the germline V gene are SGHTA and FQGNSA. The CDR3 region is CASSLRDPGELFF. CDR3 coding DNA: TGTGCCAGCAGCTTGAGGGACCCCGGGGAGCTGTTTTTT.

This clone came up a few times. The rearrangement links TRBV7-6 to TRBJ2-1, with 7 bases fitting TRBD2. Germline CDR1 and CDR2: SGHVS and FNYEAQ. The J segment lost 2 bases and the V segment lost 5 bases, leaving 6 bases of the junction unmatched. The CDR3 extends over 15 amino acids. The CDR3 reads CASSKQRGTYNEQFF. As DNA, the CDR3 is TGTGCCAGCAGCAAACAGCGGGGCACCTACAATGAGCAGTTCTTC. Together with reference TRBV7-6 and TRBJ2-1, the CDR3 gives the full variable domain: GAGVSQSPRYKVTKRGQDVALRCDPISGHVSLYWYRQALGQGPEFLTYFNYEAQQDKSGLPNDRFSAERPEGSISTLTIQRTEQRDSAMYRCASSKQRGTYNEQFFGPGTRLTVL.

This clone was counted only a few times. This sequence joins TRBV4-3 and TRBJ2-5, with D possibly TRBD1 on 5 matching bases. The germline CDR1 and CDR2 sequences are LGHNA and YSLEER. Trimming took 0 bases from V and 1 from J, leaving 12 bases between them. The CDR3 length is 16 residues. The CDR3 nucleotides are TGCGCCAGCAGCCAAGATCATGCAGGGATCCAAGAGACCCAGTACTTC. Its protein product is CASSQDHAGIQETQYF.

The chain combines TRBV9 with TRBJ2-3, with 8 positions matching TRBD2. The germline V gene encodes CDR1 SGDLS and CDR2 YYNGEE. There are 18 residues in the CDR3. J was trimmed by 3 bases and V by 4 bases; bases with no gene match: 16. In DNA form, the CDR3 reads TGTGCCAGCAGCCGGAAGCGGGGGTCCCAACTAAGGACAGATACGCAGTATTTT. Protein sequence: CASSRKRGSQLRTDTQYF. The full variable domain, completed using reference TRBV9 and TRBJ2-3, is DSGVTQTPKHLITATGQRVTLRCSPRSGDLSVYWYQQSLDQGLQFLIQYYNGEERAKGNILERFSAQQFPDLHSELNLSSLELGDSALYFCASSRKRGSQLRTDTQYFGPGTRLTVL.

V gene TRBV7-8 combines with J gene TRBJ2-5; unclear D gene. CDR1 and CDR2 (germline): SGHVS, FQNEAQ. Trimming left V 5 bases short and J 9 bases short, with 19 bases between. This CDR3 is built from 14 residues. This CDR3 reads CASSLSQLQSAQYF. The CDR3 DNA follows: TGTGCCAGCAGCCTCTCCCAACTCCAATCGGCCCAGTACTTC.

The chain is built from TRBV2 and TRBJ2-5; the D gene is possibly TRBD2 (5 bases). The CDR3 runs to 16 residues. V lost 6 bases and J 4 bases, leaving 21 bases between the germline ends. Germline V gene sequence: CDR1 SNHLY, CDR2 FYNNEI. CDR3 in amino acids: CASRDRAQHRGETQYF. CDR3 in DNA: TGTGCCAGCAGGGACCGGGCCCAACATCGGGGAGAGACCCAGTACTTC.

The sample holds a few counts of this clone. The chain joins TRBV6-5 to TRBJ1-2; 7 nucleotides match TRBD1. V shed 6 bases and J 5 bases; nucleotides not matched to a gene: 6. Germline values: CDR1 MNHEY, CDR2 SVGAGI. The CDR3 loop spans 13 amino acids. CDR3: CASSPGQTYGYTF. The CDR3 DNA reads TGTGCCAGCAGCCCGGGACAGACGTATGGCTACACCTTC.

Note on this clone: Other DNA sequences within the sample encode an identical CDR3. The chain uses TRBV19 and TRBJ2-7; 8 positions match TRBD1. V was pared by 4 bases and J by 2 bases, with 4 bases of the junction left unmatched. The CDR3 length is 14 residues. Germline V gives CDR1 LNHDA, CDR2 SQIVND (reference sequence). The CDR3 nucleotides are TGTGCCAGTAGTACCGGACAGGGTCCCTACGAGCAGTACTTC. Translating it yields CASSTGQGPYEQYF. Variable domain in full (rest from reference TRBV19 and TRBJ2-7): DGGITQSPKYLFRKEGQNVTLSCEQNLNHDAMYWYRQDPGQGLRLIYYSQIVNDFQKGDIAEGYSVSREKKESFPLTVTSAQKNPTAFYLCASSTGQGPYEQYFGPGTRLTVT.